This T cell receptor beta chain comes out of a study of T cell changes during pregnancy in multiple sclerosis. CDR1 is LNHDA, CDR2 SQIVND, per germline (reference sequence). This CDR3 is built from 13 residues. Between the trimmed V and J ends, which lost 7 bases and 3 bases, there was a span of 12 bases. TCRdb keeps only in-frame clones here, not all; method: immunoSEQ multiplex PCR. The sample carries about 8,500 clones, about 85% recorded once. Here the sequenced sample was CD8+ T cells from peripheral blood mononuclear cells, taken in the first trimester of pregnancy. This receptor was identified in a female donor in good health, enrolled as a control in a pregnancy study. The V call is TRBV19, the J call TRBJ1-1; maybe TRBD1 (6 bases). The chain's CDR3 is CASNHAGDTEAFF. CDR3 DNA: TGTGCCAGTAATCATGCAGGGGACACTGAAGCTTTCTTT.